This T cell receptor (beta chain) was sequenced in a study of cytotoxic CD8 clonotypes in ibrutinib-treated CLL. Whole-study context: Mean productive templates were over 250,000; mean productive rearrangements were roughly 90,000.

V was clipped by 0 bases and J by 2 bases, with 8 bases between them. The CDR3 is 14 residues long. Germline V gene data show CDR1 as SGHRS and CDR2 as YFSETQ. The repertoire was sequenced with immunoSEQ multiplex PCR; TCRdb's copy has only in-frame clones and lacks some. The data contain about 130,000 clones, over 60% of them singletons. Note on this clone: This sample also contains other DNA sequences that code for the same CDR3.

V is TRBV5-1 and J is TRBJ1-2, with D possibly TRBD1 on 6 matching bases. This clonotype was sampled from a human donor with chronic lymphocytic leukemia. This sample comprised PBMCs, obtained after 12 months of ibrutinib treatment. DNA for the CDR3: TGCGCCAGCAGCTTGGGACAGGCGAACTATGGCTACACCTTC. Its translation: CASSLGQANYGYTF.